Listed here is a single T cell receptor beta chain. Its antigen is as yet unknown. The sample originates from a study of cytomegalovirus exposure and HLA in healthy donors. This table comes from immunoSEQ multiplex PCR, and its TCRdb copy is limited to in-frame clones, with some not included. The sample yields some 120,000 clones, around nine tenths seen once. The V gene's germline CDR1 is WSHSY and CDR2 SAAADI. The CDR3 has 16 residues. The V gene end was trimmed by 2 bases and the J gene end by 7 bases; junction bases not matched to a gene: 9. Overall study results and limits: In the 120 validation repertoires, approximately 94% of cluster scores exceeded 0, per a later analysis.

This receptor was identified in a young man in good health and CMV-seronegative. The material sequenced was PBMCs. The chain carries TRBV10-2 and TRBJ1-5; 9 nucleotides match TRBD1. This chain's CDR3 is CASSEKGQGNHQPQHF. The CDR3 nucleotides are TGCGCCAGCAGTGAGAAGGGACAGGGTAATCACCAGCCCCAGCATTTT.